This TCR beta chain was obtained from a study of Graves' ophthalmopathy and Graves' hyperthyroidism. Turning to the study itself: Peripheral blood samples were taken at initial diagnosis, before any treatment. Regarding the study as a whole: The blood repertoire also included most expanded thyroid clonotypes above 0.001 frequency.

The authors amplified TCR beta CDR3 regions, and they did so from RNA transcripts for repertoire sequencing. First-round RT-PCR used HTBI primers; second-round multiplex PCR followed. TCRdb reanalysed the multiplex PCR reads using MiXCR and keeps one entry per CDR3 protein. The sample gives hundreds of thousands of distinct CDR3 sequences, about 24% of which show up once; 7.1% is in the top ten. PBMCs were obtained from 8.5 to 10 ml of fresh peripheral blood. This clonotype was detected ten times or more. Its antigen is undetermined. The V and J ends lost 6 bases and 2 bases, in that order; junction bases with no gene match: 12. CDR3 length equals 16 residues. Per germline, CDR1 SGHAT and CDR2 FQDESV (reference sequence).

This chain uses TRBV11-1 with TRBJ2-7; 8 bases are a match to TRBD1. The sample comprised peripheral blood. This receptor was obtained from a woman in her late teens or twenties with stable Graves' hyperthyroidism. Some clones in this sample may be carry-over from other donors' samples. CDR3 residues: CASSYGMGDRTYEQYF. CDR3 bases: TGTGCCAGCAGTTATGGTATGGGGGACAGGACCTACGAGCAGTACTTC.